This T cell receptor (beta chain) derives from a study of monozygotic twins with inflammatory bowel disease. This CDR3 contains 15 residues. From germline, CDR1 is SGHRS and CDR2 YFSETQ. Note on this clonotype: The antigen is undetermined.

TCRdb reprocessed the 5' RACE reads; each CDR3 protein has one entry and no DNA is given. The ten top clones account for around 2%, within a sample of 330,000 or so distinct CDR3 sequences. Study-level results: Background noise in patient repertoires may stem from differing immunosuppressive treatments.

Whole blood, unsorted for T cells, was the source of total RNA. This clonotype was sampled from a human donor with ulcerative colitis or Crohn's disease, or a healthy co-twin of an affected twin (not recorded which). The chain has TRBV5-1 and TRBJ2-1; the D call of TRBD1 rests on TCRdb alone, since no DNA is present to check it. The sample was blood. CDR3 sequence reads: CASSYPDGGFNEQFF.